This passage covers 3 T cell receptor beta chains from one sample sequenced in a study of blood T cell repertoires in COVID-19. The data were produced by immunoSEQ multiplex PCR, yet TCRdb's version contains in-frame clones alone and is incomplete. The sample lists around 290,000 clones; more than 75% were seen once. The sequencing input was PBMCs or T cells enriched from blood (not recorded which). Receptors originate from a woman aged 18 to 35 who had recovered from COVID-19.

CDR3 in amino acids: CASRLGTGRPEAFF. CDR3 DNA sequence: TGTGCCAGCAGACTCGGGACAGGGAGGCCTGAAGCTTTCTTT. The chain has TRBV6-5 and TRBJ1-1; the match to TRBD1 covers 9 bases. The length of the CDR3 is 14 residues. V shed 6 bases and J 6 bases; nucleotides not matched to a gene: 8. Germline V gene data show CDR1 as MNHEY and CDR2 as SVGAGI.

This clone occurred a few times. V usage is TRBV2 and J usage is TRBJ1-6, with 7 bases aligning to TRBD1. Germline values: CDR1 SNHLY, CDR2 FYNNEI. The trim removed 4 bases at V and 10 bases at J, leaving 7 bases unmatched. The CDR3 is made up of 14 amino acids. The CDR3 here is CASSAGDRVSPLHF. The CDR3 DNA follows: TGTGCCAGCAGTGCAGGCGACAGGGTGTCACCCCTCCACTTT.

The chain is built from TRBV29-1 and TRBJ1-1; the D is unclear. V lost 1 base to trimming and J lost 5 bases, with 17 bases between them. Germline loops: CDR1 SQVTM, CDR2 ANQGSEA. This CDR3 comprises 15 residues. This chain's CDR3 is CSVEGAGSLETEAFF. The CDR3 nucleotides read TGCAGCGTTGAAGGGGCAGGTAGTTTGGAAACTGAAGCTTTCTTT.